The rows below give T cell receptor beta chains drawn from one sample of a study of Ad26.COV2.S vaccination and SARS-CoV-2 variants. TCRdb's copy holds only in-frame clones and misses some; the assay was immunoSEQ multiplex PCR. Of 440,000 or so clones listed, approximately 90% are singletons. The source material was peripheral blood, sampled in a trial of Ad26.COV2.S vaccine versus placebo. The receptors were gathered from a person aged 18-65 years who received the Ad26.COV2.S COVID-19 vaccine or a placebo. The CDR3 runs from the conserved cysteine through the conserved F or W. The D gene is left open where the match is weak. Clone size is stated in some rows and not others, as once, few, many or a class when expanded.

v_call	clone_size	j_call	d_call	cdr3_nt	cdr3_aa
TRBV5-1	NA	TRBJ1-6	NA	TGCGCCAGCAGCGCGGACATGGCCTATAATTCACCCCTCCACTTT	CASSADMAYNSPLHF
TRBV4-3	NA	TRBJ1-1	NA	TGCGCCAGCAGCCAGGAACAGGGTAGGGGCACTGAAGCTTTCTTT	CASSQEQGRGTEAFF
TRBV19	NA	TRBJ2-3	NA	TGTGCCAGTAGTATTGCAGGGAACAGGGCAGATACGCAGTATTTT	CASSIAGNRADTQYF
TRBV28	few	TRBJ1-2	NA	TGTGCCAGCAGTTTAAGAGGTTCCTATGGCTACACCTTC	CASSLRGSYGYTF
TRBV13	NA	TRBJ1-4	TRBD1	TGTGCCAGCAGCGAAACAGGGGCCAATGAAAAACTGTTTTTT	CASSETGANEKLFF
TRBV3-1/TRBV3-2	NA	TRBJ1-2	NA	TGTGCCAGCAGCCAAGATAAGGGGCCGGGTGGCTACACCTTC	CASSQDKGPGGYTF
TRBV19	NA	TRBJ2-6	NA	TGTGCCAGTAGTATCCAGCACTCTGGGGCCAACGTCCTGACTTTC	CASSIQHSGANVLTF
TRBV6-2/TRBV6-3	NA	TRBJ2-3	TRBD2	TGTGCCAGCAGTCTCGGCCCTCTTGGGCCTAGCGGGGACACAGATACGCAGTATTTT	CASSLGPLGPSGDTDTQYF
TRBV5-4	NA	TRBJ2-3	TRBD2	TGTGCCAGCAGCTCTGGGGGACTAGCCGGGATAGATACGCAGTATTTT	CASSSGGLAGIDTQYF
TRBV18	NA	TRBJ2-7	NA	TGTGCCAGCTCACAGGGGACCACCGTCTACGAGCAGTACTTC	CASSQGTTVYEQYF
TRBV30	NA	TRBJ1-2	NA	TGTGCCTGGAGTCATCAGACCTATGGCTACACCTTC	CAWSHQTYGYTF
TRBV6-5	NA	TRBJ1-1	NA	TGTGCCAGCAGTTACTCGACAAAGGGAGGTCCCTCTGAAGCTTTCTTT	CASSYSTKGGPSEAFF
TRBV4-1	once	TRBJ2-7	NA	TGCGCCAGCAGCCAAGACAGGGAAACAACCTACGAGCAGTACTTC	CASSQDRETTYEQYF
TRBV4-3	NA	TRBJ2-6	NA	TGCGCCAGCAGCCAAGATCCCCACACTGGGGCCAACGTCCTGACTTTC	CASSQDPHTGANVLTF
TRBV15	NA	TRBJ2-3	NA	TGTGCCACCAGCTTTCCCCTGCCCCTTGGGGGCACAGATACGCAGTATTTT	CATSFPLPLGGTDTQYF